The T cell receptor (beta chain) described here comes from a study of shared clonotypes between healthy human individuals. Turning to the study itself: The donors, two women and a few men, were aged 18 to 49.

Findings of the study overall: Represented genetic and exposure-history diversity was restricted by having few donors.

CDR3 size: 18 residues. The V and J ends lost 5 bases and 5 bases, in that order; junction bases with no gene match: 16. The germline CDR1 and CDR2 sequences are SGHVS and FNYEAQ. Comments on this clone: Its antigen is unidentified.

CD45RO-negative cells were positively selected for CCR7, leaving out terminally differentiated effector memory CD45RA+ cells. Profiled with immunoSEQ multiplex PCR; TCRdb holds only in-frame clones, not every one. The sample yields roughly 1,800,000 clones, approximately 94% seen once. Sequencing was done on a sample of naive CD8+ T cells sorted from blood. This receptor was obtained from a man in his late teens or twenties in good health. The chain employs TRBV7-6 and TRBJ2-5; 11 bases are shared with TRBD2. Written as DNA, the CDR3 is TGTGCCAGCAGCGGTCAACCGGGACTAGCGGCTACCGGGGAGACCCAGTACTTC. Protein sequence: CASSGQPGLAATGETQYF.